The 24 T cell receptor beta chains listed next were all sequenced from one sample in a study of control samples from healthy donors and cancer patients. This table comes from immunoSEQ multiplex PCR, and its TCRdb copy is limited to in-frame clones, with some not included. The sample lists fewer than 90,000 clones, 75% to 90% occurring once. Sequencing was carried out using blood. The receptors originated from a man in his fifties in good health.

The V call is TRBV5-1, the J call TRBJ2-5; D perhaps matches TRBD2 (7 bases). Deletions cut 4 bases from V and 4 bases from J, with 14 bases between. Germline V gene lookup returns CDR1 SGHRS and CDR2 YFSETQ. The CDR3 spans 14 residues. CDR3 bases: TGCGCCAGCAGCCCGGGGAGGGGGGGAGAGACCCAGTACTTC. This gives the protein CASSPGRGGETQYF.

This sequence joins TRBV19 and TRBJ1-1; tentative D call: TRBD1 (5 bases). V was clipped by 10 bases and J by 0 bases, with 27 bases between them. CDR1 LNHDA and CDR2 SQIVND come from the germline V gene (reference sequence). The CDR3 contains 18 residues. CDR3 region: CATWGGAGAGSMNTEAFF. CDR3 DNA: TGTGCCACTTGGGGGGGTGCCGGTGCGGGCAGCATGAACACTGAAGCTTTCTTT.

J is TRBJ1-2 and V is TRBV5-6; 11 nucleotides align to TRBD1. With 4 bases clipped from V and 5 bases from J, the junction kept 7 bases outside the gene matches. The CDR3 contains 15 residues. Per the germline V gene, CDR1 is SGHDT and CDR2 is YYEEEE. The CDR3 DNA sequence: TGTGCCAGCAGCGGAGGGACAGGGGGTGCTTATGGCTACACCTTC. This sequence encodes CASSGGTGGAYGYTF.

J is TRBJ2-1 and V is TRBV6-6; a weak D match, TRBD2 (5 bases). Trimming removed 10 bases from V and 7 bases from J, with 11 bases in between. There are 11 residues in the CDR3. The V gene's germline CDR1 is MNHNY and CDR2 SVGAGI (reference sequence). DNA of the CDR3: TGTGCCACACGCCCGGGAAATGAGCAGTTCTTC. Its translation is CATRPGNEQFF.

V is TRBV6-4 and J is TRBJ1-2; D is unclear. V was pared by 11 bases and J by 6 bases, with 25 bases between. Per the germline V gene, CDR1 is MRHNA and CDR2 is SNTAGT. The CDR3 length is 15 residues. In nucleotides, the CDR3 is TGTGCCGGCTTGGCAATAAAAATAAGGGAGGATGGCTACACCTTC. This codes for CAGLAIKIREDGYTF.

This chain joins TRBV2 and TRBJ2-5, with 7 positions matching TRBD2. The CDR3 is 15 residues long. The trim removed 7 bases at V and 4 bases at J, leaving 12 bases unmatched. The germline CDR1 and CDR2 sequences are SNHLY and FYNNEI. For the CDR3, the DNA is TGTGCCAGCATGAGCGGGGTTAACCCAGGAGAGACCCAGTACTTC. Translation: CASMSGVNPGETQYF.

This sequence joins TRBV14 and TRBJ2-7; a possible D gene is TRBD2 (5 bases). This CDR3 is built from 17 residues. CDR1 is SGHDN and CDR2 is FVKESK in the germline V gene. Trimming removed 0 bases at V and 7 bases at J, with 22 bases between. CDR3 coding DNA: TGTGCCAGCAGCCAAGATATAGCCCGCGAGGGTTCGTGGGAGCAGTACTTC. Encoded protein: CASSQDIAREGSWEQYF.

The chain is built from TRBV30 and TRBJ1-2, with D unresolved. This CDR3 region has 12 residues. Between the trimmed V and J ends, which lost 0 bases and 5 bases, there was a span of 7 bases. Germline CDR1 and CDR2: GTSNPN and SVGIG (reference sequence). CDR3 sequence: CAWSVTQYGYTF. The CDR3 bases are TGTGCCTGGAGTGTAACGCAATATGGCTACACCTTC.

The J gene is TRBJ1-1, the V gene TRBV18; 8 bases agree with TRBD1. CDR3 length: 14 amino acids. Germline V gene sequence: CDR1 KGHSH, CDR2 LQKENI. V gave up 3 bases and J gave up 4 bases; unmatched junction bases: 4. The CDR3 is CASSPRTGTTEAFF. CDR3 DNA: TGTGCCAGCTCACCCAGGACAGGGACCACTGAAGCTTTCTTT.

This chain connects TRBV28 to TRBJ2-7; D is perhaps TRBD1 (5 bases). The CDR3 covers 14 residues. Germline V gives CDR1 MDHEN, CDR2 SYDVKM. V lost 2 bases and J lost 2, with 10 bases in between. CDR3 loop: CASSLSRGTYEQYF. In DNA, the CDR3 is TGTGCCAGCAGTTTAAGTAGGGGTACCTACGAGCAGTACTTC.

This clone has just one count. The genes are TRBV20-1 and TRBJ2-1; maybe TRBD2 (5 bases). CDR1 DFQATT and CDR2 SNEGSKA come from the germline V gene (reference sequence). The V gene lost 3 bases and the J gene lost 0 bases, with 15 bases spanning the gap. CDR3 length equals 16 residues. CDR3 protein: CSASLSGRSSYNEQFF. CDR3 coding DNA: TGCAGTGCTAGTCTCAGCGGCAGGAGCTCCTACAATGAGCAGTTCTTC.

The chain is built from TRBV3-1 (or the pseudogene TRBV3-2) and TRBJ1-6; D not resolved. The CDR3 sequence is 15 residues long. Germline V gene data show CDR1 as LGHDT and CDR2 as YNNKEL (reference sequence). Deletions cut 1 base from V and 10 bases from J, with 14 bases between. CDR3 amino acids: CASSQGANNYSPLHF. In DNA, the CDR3 is TGTGCCAGCAGCCAAGGCGCTAACAATTACTCACCCCTCCACTTT.

The J gene is TRBJ1-4, the V gene TRBV5-4; 7 bases agree with TRBD1. The CDR3 spans 14 residues. Germline assignment: CDR1 SGHNT and CDR2 YYREEE (reference sequence). V shed 1 base and J 8 bases; nucleotides not matched to a gene: 5. The CDR3 loop is CASSLRQGVEKLFF. As DNA, the CDR3 is TGTGCCAGCAGCTTGCGACAGGGAGTCGAAAAACTGTTTTTT.

The rearrangement links TRBV6-2 or TRBV6-3 to TRBJ1-4; tentatively, D is TRBD1 (5 bases). CDR1 is MNHEY, CDR2 SVGEGT, per germline. V lost 0 bases, J lost 8 bases, and 13 bases lay in between. The CDR3 sequence is 15 residues long. In DNA form, the CDR3 reads TGTGCCAGCAGTTACTCGAGGGACTCTCTGGAAAAACTGTTTTTT. This encodes CASSYSRDSLEKLFF.

The J gene is TRBJ1-3, the V gene TRBV30, with D uncertain. This CDR3 region has 13 residues. V was pared by 3 bases and J by 0 bases, with 6 bases between. Germline-derived CDR1 and CDR2 are GTSNPN and SVGIG (reference sequence). The CDR3 nucleotides read TGTGCCTGGAGGCCACACTCTGGAAACACCATATATTTT. Protein product: CAWRPHSGNTIYF.

The rearrangement uses TRBV7-6 and TRBJ1-5; weak D call: TRBD1 (6 bases). Germline V gives CDR1 SGHVS, CDR2 FNYEAQ. This CDR3 has 15 residues. V was cut by 5 bases and J by 0 bases, with 11 bases left in between. This CDR3 reads CASSLSGASNQPQHF. CDR3 DNA sequence: TGTGCCAGCAGCCTTTCAGGGGCTAGCAATCAGCCCCAGCATTTT.

This clone was seen a single time. V gene TRBV2 combines with J gene TRBJ2-7; the D gene is possibly TRBD2 (6 bases). V lost 2 bases, J lost 2 bases, and 7 bases lay in between. The germline V gene encodes CDR1 SNHLY and CDR2 FYNNEI. This CDR3 is 13 amino acids long. CDR3 sequence (DNA): TGTGCCAGCAGTGAACGGACTACCTACGAGCAGTACTTC. Residues: CASSERTTYEQYF.

This sequence joins TRBV19 and TRBJ1-2; TRBD1 agrees at 7 bases. This CDR3 is 13 amino acids long. Germline V gene lookup returns CDR1 LNHDA and CDR2 SQIVND (reference sequence). V gave up 5 bases and J gave up 8 bases; unmatched junction bases: 8. The CDR3 nucleotides are TGTGCCAGTAGTGGTAAGGGGGCGCAAGGCTACACCTTC. It codes for CASSGKGAQGYTF.

The gene calls are TRBV15 and TRBJ1-5, with 7 nucleotides matching TRBD1. The CDR3 loop spans 15 amino acids. V shed 9 bases, J shed 0 bases, and the junction held 8 bases outside the gene matches. Germline V gives CDR1 LNHNV, CDR2 YYDKDF (reference sequence). CDR3 in DNA: TGTGCCACACACAGGGGTGGATATAGCAATCAGCCCCAGCATTTT. Protein: CATHRGGYSNQPQHF. The full variable domain, its missing parts supplied by reference TRBV15 and TRBJ1-5, is DAMVIQNPRYQVTQFGKPVTLSCSQTLNHNVMYWYQQKSSQAPKLLFHYYDKDFNNEADTPDNFQSRRPNTSFCFLDIRSPGLGDTAMYLCATHRGGYSNQPQHFGDGTRLSIL.

The rearrangement links TRBV15 to TRBJ1-1; 7 bases match TRBD1. This CDR3 contains 13 residues. CDR1 and CDR2 from the germline V gene are LNHNV and YYDKDF (reference sequence). V was clipped by 8 bases and J by 4 bases; unmatched bases: 7. Written as DNA, the CDR3 is TGTGCCACCGGACAAGACAGGGCCACTGAAGCTTTCTTT. This sequence encodes CATGQDRATEAFF.

This chain links TRBV13 with TRBJ1-6; D is undetermined. The CDR3 is made up of 12 amino acids. Per germline, CDR1 PRHDT and CDR2 FYEKMQ (reference sequence). V was pared by 5 bases and J by 9 bases, with 8 bases between. CDR3 DNA: TGTGCCAGCAGCGTATCTCCTTCACCCCTCCACTTT. Residues: CASSVSPSPLHF.

The V gene is TRBV9, the J gene TRBJ2-1; 7 bases map to TRBD2. CDR3 length: 14 residues. Germline CDR1 is SGDLS and CDR2 is YYNGEE. The ends lost 0 bases at V and 9 bases at J; junction bases unmatched: 6. As DNA, the CDR3 is TGTGCCAGCAGCGTAGTCGGCGGGAGTGGTGAGCAGTTCTTC. Translation: CASSVVGGSGEQFF.

The chain couples TRBV24-1 to TRBJ2-1; D is perhaps TRBD1 (6 bases). Germline CDR1 KGHDR, CDR2 SFDVKD. Trimming shortened V by 4 bases and J by 3 bases, and 15 bases separated the two germline ends. The CDR3 consists of 16 residues. The chain's CDR3 is CATSESTGFGYNEQFF. The CDR3 nucleotides are TGTGCCACCAGTGAATCAACAGGGTTCGGCTACAATGAGCAGTTCTTC.

The rearrangement joins TRBV12-5 to TRBJ2-7; 11 bases align to TRBD2. J was trimmed by 7 bases and V by 3 bases; bases with no gene match: 11. Germline CDR1 LGHNT, CDR2 FRNRAP. The CDR3 is 16 amino acids. The CDR3 nucleotides are TGTGCTAGTGGTTTTTATACTAGCGGGGGCCTGGGAGAGCAGTACTTC. Translation: CASGFYTSGGLGEQYF.